This TCR beta chain comes out of a study of cytotoxic CD8 clonotypes in ibrutinib-treated CLL. Study as a whole: For this cohort, patients were about a dozen relapsed/refractory and under 16 treatment-naive, while about 17 were IGHV unmutated.

Investigators sought sequencing depths of between 1 in 200,000 and 1 in 1 million T cells. Libraries were prepared by immunoSEQ multiplex PCR; TCRdb keeps only in-frame clonotypes and omits some of them. The sample lists about 160,000 clones, approximately 77% occurring once. Deletions cut 5 bases from V and 4 bases from J, with 9 bases between. The germline V gene encodes CDR1 SQVTM and CDR2 ANQGSEA. The CDR3 spans 12 residues. Library input was 1.5 to 2 micrograms of DNA from cryopreserved PBMCs. The genes are TRBV29-1 and TRBJ1-3; D ambiguous. This sequence was found in a human donor with chronic lymphocytic leukemia. The sequences come from PBMCs, collected after 12 months of ibrutinib treatment. CDR3 DNA: TGCAGCGTTCTCTTTTCCGGAAACACCATATATTTT. It codes for CSVLFSGNTIYF.